Included here is one T cell receptor (beta chain) sequence, with context. Antigen: not known. Germline lookup yields CDR1 MNHEY and CDR2 SMNVEV (reference sequence). Trimming at V came to 6 bases and at J to 1 base, leaving 3 bases not matched to a gene. The length of the CDR3 is 14 residues. These data originate in a study of cytomegalovirus exposure and HLA in healthy donors. Amplification used 60 Vbeta primers and 13 Jbeta primers. TCRdb keeps only in-frame clones here, not all; method: immunoSEQ multiplex PCR. The sample consists of 150,000 to 250,000 clones, around 77% of them appearing once. Study-wide results and caveats: Relative to the approximately 700-donor mean, N-insertions were reportedly fewer in an Asian-associated ancestry cluster in a later analysis. Later analysis identified about 15,000 TCR beta sequences associated with HLA alleles, using a false discovery rate threshold of 0.05. Sequencing probably produced one cluster of sequence variants that were highly shared.

The receptor's source is a man in his thirties or forties in good health and CMV-seronegative. Sequences were obtained from PBMCs. The chain combines TRBV27 with TRBJ2-7; 10 nucleotides align to TRBD2. The CDR3 here is CASRILAGSYEQYF. The CDR3 bases are TGTGCCAGCAGAATACTAGCGGGGTCCTACGAGCAGTACTTC.